The rows below give T cell receptor beta chains drawn from one sample of a study of T cells expressing NK-cell markers. From the 5' RACE reads, TCRdb lists one entry per CDR3 protein and no DNA. Recorded for this sample: some 460,000 distinct CDR3 sequences. The sequencing sample was made of blood T cells: a sorted CD56 or NKG2C T cell subset, CD4+ or CD8+ T cells, or bulk PBMC T cells (not recorded which). Every receptor here comes from a woman aged 45 to 65 in good health. The CDR3 runs from the conserved cysteine through the conserved F or W.

j_call v_call cdr3_aa
TRBJ2-5 TRBV7-2 CASSGGLAQYF
TRBJ2-3 TRBV6-2/TRBV6-3 CATVAGGPDTQYF
TRBJ1-4 TRBV10-2 CASRIGEKLFF
TRBJ2-1 TRBV6-5 CASSYRLTSGRTFNEQFF
TRBJ2-3 TRBV7-9 CASSLWETDTQYF
TRBJ2-2 TRBV12-3/TRBV12-4 CASSLFEAGSELFF
TRBJ1-2 TRBV15 CATSETGLDYGYTF
TRBJ2-1 TRBV4-1 CASSQSLRDEQFF
TRBJ2-1 TRBV20-1 CSARDSTGSYNEQFF
TRBJ2-4 TRBV7-8 CASSHRAGGQNIQYF
TRBJ2-6 TRBV9 CASSARGGYGANVLTF
TRBJ2-1 TRBV3-1 CASTNSGRENNEQFF
TRBJ2-5 TRBV4-1 CASSQEGVVKETQYF
TRBJ2-7 TRBV24-1 CATSAGTGKYEQYF
TRBJ2-2 TRBV9 CASSRRRGRELFF
TRBJ2-5 TRBV5-5 CASSLGMRAATETQYF
TRBJ1-2 TRBV7-9 CASSHRAENYGYTF
TRBJ2-5 TRBV29-1 CSVESSETQYF
TRBJ2-5 TRBV20-1 CSATPDRAKTQYF
TRBJ2-1 TRBV11-3 CASSSRDRGSYNEQFF
TRBJ1-2 TRBV27 CASSPSGAWGYTF
TRBJ2-3 TRBV10-2 CASESRESADTQYF
TRBJ2-3 TRBV20-1 CSPGRVSVGDTQYF
TRBJ2-5 TRBV7-9 CASSSAVLASETQYF
TRBJ1-5 TRBV7-2 CASSRWGGNQPQHF
TRBJ1-1 TRBV4-2 CASSQEQGVSTEAFF
TRBJ2-1 TRBV5-1 CASSLALSSGIYNEQFF
TRBJ2-6 TRBV12-3/TRBV12-4 CASSRQAASGANVLTF
TRBJ2-3 TRBV20-1 CSARGGDLNTDTQYF
TRBJ2-1 TRBV20-1 CSAPRMTDNEQFF
TRBJ1-1 TRBV6-1 CATDRDVNTEAFF
TRBJ1-4 TRBV20-1 CSARDPWGDTTNEKLFF
TRBJ2-3 TRBV27 CASRGLAGKITSTDTQYF
TRBJ1-6 TRBV7-6 CASSLGTYGPNSPLHF
TRBJ2-4 TRBV20-1 CSARDSLAQYF
TRBJ1-1 TRBV20-1 CSATPQGAGTEAFF
TRBJ2-2 TRBV6-1 CASIFVDGNTGELFF
TRBJ2-3 TRBV9 CASSIRTGSGTDTQYF
TRBJ1-1 TRBV3-1 CASRRSEMLGKAFF
TRBJ2-2 TRBV9 CASKGGNTGELFF
TRBJ2-1 TRBV29-1 CSVPPTGGNEQFF
TRBJ2-2 TRBV2 CASTLAGTNTGELFF
TRBJ2-7 TRBV5-5 CASSVDRDLEQYF
TRBJ2-1 TRBV29-1 CSVEVPLAGSFNEQFF